The clone carrying this T cell receptor beta chain was found a few times. The antigen is undetermined. This record comes from a study of CD8+ T cells in alopecia areata. Overall study context: Once tofacitinib had been taken for 6 to 18 months, 6 months off drug followed.

TCR sequencing used cDNA made by reverse transcription of extracted RNA. Data came from immunoSEQ multiplex PCR; TCRdb stores just in-frame clones and leaves some out. The sample has about 140,000 clones, 51% seen once. Germline V gene sequence: CDR1 LGHNA, CDR2 YSLEER. The CDR3 is 16 amino acids. The ends lost 4 bases at V and 6 bases at J; junction bases unmatched: 11. General observations from the study: Higher clonality than in normal scalp was seen in lesional scalp, especially alopecia totalis/universalis.

The TCR comes from a human donor with alopecia areata. Sequences were derived from CD4+ T cells sorted from blood, sampled at week 0. The chain has TRBV4-3 and TRBJ2-3; 9 positions match TRBD1. CDR3 residues: CASSPGSGQGHDTQYF. CDR3 DNA sequence: TGCGCCAGCAGCCCAGGTTCGGGACAGGGTCACGATACGCAGTATTTT.